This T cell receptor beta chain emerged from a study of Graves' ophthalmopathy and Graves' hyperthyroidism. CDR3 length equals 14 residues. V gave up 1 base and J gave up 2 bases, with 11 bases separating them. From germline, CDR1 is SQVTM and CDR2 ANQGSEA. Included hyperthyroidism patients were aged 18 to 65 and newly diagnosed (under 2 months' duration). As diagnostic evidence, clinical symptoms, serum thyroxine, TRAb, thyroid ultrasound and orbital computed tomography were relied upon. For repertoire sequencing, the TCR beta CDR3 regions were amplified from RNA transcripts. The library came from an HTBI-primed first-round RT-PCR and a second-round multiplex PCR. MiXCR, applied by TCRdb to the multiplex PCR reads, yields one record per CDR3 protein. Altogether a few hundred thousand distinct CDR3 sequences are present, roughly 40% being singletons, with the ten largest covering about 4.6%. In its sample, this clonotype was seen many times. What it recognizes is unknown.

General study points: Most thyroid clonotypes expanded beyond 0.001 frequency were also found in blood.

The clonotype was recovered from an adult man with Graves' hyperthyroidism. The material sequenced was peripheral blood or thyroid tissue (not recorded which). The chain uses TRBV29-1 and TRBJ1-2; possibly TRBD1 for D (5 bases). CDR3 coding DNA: TGCAGCGTTGAAGCTAAGGGGCGGAACTATGGCTACACCTTC. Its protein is CSVEAKGRNYGYTF.